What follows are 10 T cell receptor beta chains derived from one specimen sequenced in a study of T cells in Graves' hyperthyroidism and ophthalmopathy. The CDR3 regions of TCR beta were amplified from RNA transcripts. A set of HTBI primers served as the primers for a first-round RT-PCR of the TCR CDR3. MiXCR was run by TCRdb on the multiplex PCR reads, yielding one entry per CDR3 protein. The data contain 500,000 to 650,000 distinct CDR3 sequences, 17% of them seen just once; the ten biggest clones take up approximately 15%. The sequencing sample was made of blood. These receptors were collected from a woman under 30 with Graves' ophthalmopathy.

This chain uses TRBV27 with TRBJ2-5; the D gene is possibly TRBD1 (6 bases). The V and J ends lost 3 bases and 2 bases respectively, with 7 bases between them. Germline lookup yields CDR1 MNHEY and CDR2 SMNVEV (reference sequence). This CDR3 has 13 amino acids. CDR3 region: CASSFTGQETQYF. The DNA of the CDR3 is TGTGCCAGCAGTTTTACAGGGCAAGAGACCCAGTACTTC.

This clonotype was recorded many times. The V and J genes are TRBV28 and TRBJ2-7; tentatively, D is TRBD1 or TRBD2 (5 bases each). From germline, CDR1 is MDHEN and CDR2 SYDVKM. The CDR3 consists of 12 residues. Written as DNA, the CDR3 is TGTGCGACCGGAGAGGGGTCCTACGAGCAGTACTTC. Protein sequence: CATGEGSYEQYF.

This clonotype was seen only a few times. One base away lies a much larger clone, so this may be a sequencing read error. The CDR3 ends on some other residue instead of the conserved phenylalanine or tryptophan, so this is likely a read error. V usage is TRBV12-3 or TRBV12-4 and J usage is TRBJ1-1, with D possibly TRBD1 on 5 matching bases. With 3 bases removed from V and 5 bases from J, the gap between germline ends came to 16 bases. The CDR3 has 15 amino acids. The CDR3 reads CASSLAGSSRTEAFL. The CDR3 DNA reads TGTGCCAGCAGTTTGGCAGGGAGTTCGAGGACTGAAGCTTTCCTT.

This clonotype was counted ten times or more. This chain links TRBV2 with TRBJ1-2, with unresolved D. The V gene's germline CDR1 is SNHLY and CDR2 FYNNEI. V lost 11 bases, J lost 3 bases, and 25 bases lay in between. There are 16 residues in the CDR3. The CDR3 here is CAPKKEILTRDYGYTF. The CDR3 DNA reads TGTGCCCCCAAAAAGGAAATCCTAACTCGGGACTATGGCTACACCTTC.

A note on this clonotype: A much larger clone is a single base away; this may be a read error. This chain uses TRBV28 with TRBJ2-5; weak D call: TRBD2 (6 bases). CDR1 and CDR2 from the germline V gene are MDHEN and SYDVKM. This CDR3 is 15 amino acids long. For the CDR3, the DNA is TGTACCAGCAGTATCTCGGAGGGACACCAAGAGACCCAGTACTTC. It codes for CTSSISEGHQETQYF.

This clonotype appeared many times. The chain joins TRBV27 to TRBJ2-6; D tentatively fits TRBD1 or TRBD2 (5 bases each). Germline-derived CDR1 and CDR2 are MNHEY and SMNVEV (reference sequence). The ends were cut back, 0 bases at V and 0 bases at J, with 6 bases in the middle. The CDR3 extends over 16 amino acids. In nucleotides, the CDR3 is TGTGCCAGCAGTTTATCGGGACCCTCTGGGGCCAACGTCCTGACTTTC. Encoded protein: CASSLSGPSGANVLTF. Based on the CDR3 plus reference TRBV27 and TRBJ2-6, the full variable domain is EAQVTQNPRYLITVTGKKLTVTCSQNMNHEYMSWYRQDPGLGLRQIYYSMNVEVTDKGDVPEGYKVSRKEKRNFPLILESPSPNQTSLYFCASSLSGPSGANVLTFGAGSRLTVL.

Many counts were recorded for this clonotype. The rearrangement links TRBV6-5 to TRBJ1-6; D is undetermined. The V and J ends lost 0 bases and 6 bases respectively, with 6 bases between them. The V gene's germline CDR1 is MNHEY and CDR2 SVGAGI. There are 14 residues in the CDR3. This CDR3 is CASSYSVFNSPLHF. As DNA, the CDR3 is TGTGCCAGCAGTTACTCGGTCTTTAATTCACCCCTCCACTTT.

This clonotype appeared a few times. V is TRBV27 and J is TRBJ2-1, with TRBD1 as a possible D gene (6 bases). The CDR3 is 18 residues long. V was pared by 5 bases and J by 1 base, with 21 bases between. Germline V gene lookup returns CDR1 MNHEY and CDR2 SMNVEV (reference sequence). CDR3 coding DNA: TGTGCCAGCAGTCTCCAAGGGGGTGGAACGGAGTCCTACAATGAGCAGTTCTTC. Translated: CASSLQGGGTESYNEQFF.

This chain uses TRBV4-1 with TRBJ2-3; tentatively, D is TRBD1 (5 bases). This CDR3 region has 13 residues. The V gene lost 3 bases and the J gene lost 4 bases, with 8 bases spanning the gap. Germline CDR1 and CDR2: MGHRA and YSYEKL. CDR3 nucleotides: TGCGCCAGCAGCCACAGGGTGGCAGATACGCAGTATTTT. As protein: CASSHRVADTQYF.

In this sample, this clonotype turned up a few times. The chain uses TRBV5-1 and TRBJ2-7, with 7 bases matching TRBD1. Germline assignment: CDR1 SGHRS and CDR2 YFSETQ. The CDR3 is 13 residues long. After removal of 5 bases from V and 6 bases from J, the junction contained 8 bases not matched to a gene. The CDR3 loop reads CASREQGRGEQYF. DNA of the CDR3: TGCGCCAGCAGGGAACAGGGGCGAGGCGAGCAGTACTTC. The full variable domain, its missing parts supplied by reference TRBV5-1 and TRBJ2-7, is KAGVTQTPRYLIKTRGQQVTLSCSPISGHRSVSWYQQTPGQGLQFLFEYFSETQRNKGNFPGRFSGRQFSNSRSEMNVSTLELGDSALYLCASREQGRGEQYFGPGTRLTVT.